This T cell receptor beta chain was observed in a study of cytomegalovirus exposure and HLA in healthy donors. Findings of the study overall: Associated with cytomegalovirus, according to the listing, were approximately 160 TCR beta chains.

This CDR3 region has 17 residues. Per the germline V gene, CDR1 is SNHLY and CDR2 is FYNNEI. Trimming took 4 bases from V and 2 from J; bases not matched to a gene: 5. Produced via immunoSEQ multiplex PCR; TCRdb's table is partial and in-frame only. This table has 150,000 to 200,000 clones, 86% appearing once. Turning to this clone: The antigen is not known.

The TCR was taken from a young woman in good health and CMV-seronegative. The chain employs TRBV2 and TRBJ2-2, with 12 bases matching TRBD2. The sample comprised PBMCs. The CDR3 DNA sequence: TGTGCCAGCAGTGTTCTAGCGGGAGGGGTAAACACCGGGGAGCTGTTTTTT. Translation: CASSVLAGGVNTGELFF.